These 2 T cell receptor beta chains were sequenced from one sample in a study of CD8+ T cells in alopecia areata. RNA, once extracted, was reverse transcribed into cDNA for use as the sequencing template. Data came from immunoSEQ multiplex PCR; TCRdb stores just in-frame clones and leaves some out. The sample holds about 140,000 clones, 86% seen once. The treatment denotes: oral pan-JAK inhibitor, 5-10 mg twice daily. The material was CD8+ T cells sorted from blood, obtained at week 4, from a patient treated with tofacitinib. The source of these receptors is a human donor with alopecia areata.

The V gene is TRBV7-9, the J gene TRBJ2-3; a possible D gene is TRBD2 (7 bases). This CDR3 has 15 residues. Trimming left V 3 bases short and J 5 bases short, with 15 bases between. The germline V gene has CDR1 SEHNR and CDR2 FQNEAQ (reference sequence). The CDR3 loop is CASSFLRGGEDTQYF. The CDR3 DNA reads TGTGCCAGCAGCTTCCTGAGGGGGGGTGAAGATACGCAGTATTTT.

CDR3 loop: CASSSSGANVLTF. CDR3 DNA sequence: TGTGCCAGCAGTTCTTCTGGGGCCAACGTCCTGACTTTC. The chain uses TRBV28 and TRBJ2-6; D is undetermined. Germline values: CDR1 MDHEN, CDR2 SYDVKM. V lost 4 bases and J lost 1, with 2 bases in between. CDR3 length: 13 amino acids.